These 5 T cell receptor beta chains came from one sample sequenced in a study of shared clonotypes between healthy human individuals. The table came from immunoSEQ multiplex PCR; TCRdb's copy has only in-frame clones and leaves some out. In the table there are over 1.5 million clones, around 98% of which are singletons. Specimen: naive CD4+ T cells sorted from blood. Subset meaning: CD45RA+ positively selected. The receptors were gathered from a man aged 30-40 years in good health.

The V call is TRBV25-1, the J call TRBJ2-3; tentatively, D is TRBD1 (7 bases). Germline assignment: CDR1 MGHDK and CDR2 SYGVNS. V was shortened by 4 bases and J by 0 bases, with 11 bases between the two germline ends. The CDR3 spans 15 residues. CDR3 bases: TGTGCCAGCAGTGTACAGGGGACTAGCACAGATACGCAGTATTTT. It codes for CASSVQGTSTDTQYF.

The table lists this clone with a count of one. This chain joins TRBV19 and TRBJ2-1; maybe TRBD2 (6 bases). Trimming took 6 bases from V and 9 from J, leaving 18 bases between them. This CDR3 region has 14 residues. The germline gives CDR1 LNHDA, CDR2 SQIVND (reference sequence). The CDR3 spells CASRGVGREAEQFF. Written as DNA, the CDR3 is TGTGCCAGTAGAGGGGTCGGCAGGGAGGCTGAGCAGTTCTTC. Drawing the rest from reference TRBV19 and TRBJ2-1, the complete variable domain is DGGITQSPKYLFRKEGQNVTLSCEQNLNHDAMYWYRQDPGQGLRLIYYSQIVNDFQKGDIAEGYSVSREKKESFPLTVTSAQKNPTAFYLCASRGVGREAEQFFGPGTRLTVL.

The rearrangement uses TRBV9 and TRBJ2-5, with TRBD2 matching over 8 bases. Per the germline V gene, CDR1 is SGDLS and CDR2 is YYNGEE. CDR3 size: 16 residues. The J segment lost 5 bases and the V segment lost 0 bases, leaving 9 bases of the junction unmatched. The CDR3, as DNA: TGTGCCAGCAGCGTAGAGGCGGGACTAGGCCCCGAGACCCAGTACTTC. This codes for CASSVEAGLGPETQYF.

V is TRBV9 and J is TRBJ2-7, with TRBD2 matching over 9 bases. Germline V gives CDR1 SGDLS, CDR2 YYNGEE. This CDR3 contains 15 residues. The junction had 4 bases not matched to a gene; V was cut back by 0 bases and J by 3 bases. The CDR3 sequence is CASSVDAGGVYEQYF. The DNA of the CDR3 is TGTGCCAGCAGCGTAGACGCGGGAGGGGTCTACGAGCAGTACTTC.

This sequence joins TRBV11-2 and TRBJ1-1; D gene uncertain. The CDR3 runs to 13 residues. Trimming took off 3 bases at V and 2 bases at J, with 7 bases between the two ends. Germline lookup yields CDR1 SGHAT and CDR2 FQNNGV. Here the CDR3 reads CASSFEVNTEAFF. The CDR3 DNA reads TGTGCCAGCAGCTTTGAGGTAAACACTGAAGCTTTCTTT.